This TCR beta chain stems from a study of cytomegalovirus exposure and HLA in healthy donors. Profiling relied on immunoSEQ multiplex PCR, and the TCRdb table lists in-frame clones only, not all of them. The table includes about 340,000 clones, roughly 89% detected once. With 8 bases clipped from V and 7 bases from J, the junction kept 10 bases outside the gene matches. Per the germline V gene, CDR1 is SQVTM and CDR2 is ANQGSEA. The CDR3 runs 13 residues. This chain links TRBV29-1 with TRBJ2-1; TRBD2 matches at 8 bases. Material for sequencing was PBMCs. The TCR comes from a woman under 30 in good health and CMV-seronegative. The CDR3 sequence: CSIRTSTWNEQFF. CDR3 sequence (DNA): TGCAGCATAAGGACTAGCACCTGGAATGAGCAGTTCTTC.